This T cell receptor beta chain was identified during a study of control samples from healthy donors and cancer patients. V lost 0 bases and J lost 3; bases outside the gene matches: 4. The germline V gene encodes CDR1 MGHRA and CDR2 YSYEKL. The CDR3 sequence is 15 residues long. Measured with immunoSEQ multiplex PCR; TCRdb has only the in-frame clones, and not every one. In the table there are 150,000 or so clones, around 88% of which are singletons. Sequencing was done on a sample of blood. The origin of this receptor is a man between 18 and 29 years old in good health. The chain is built from TRBV4-1 and TRBJ1-2, with 7 nucleotides matching TRBD1. In DNA form, the CDR3 reads TGCGCCAGCAGCCAAGAGATCAGGGGGGACTATGGCTACACCTTC. Residues: CASSQEIRGDYGYTF.